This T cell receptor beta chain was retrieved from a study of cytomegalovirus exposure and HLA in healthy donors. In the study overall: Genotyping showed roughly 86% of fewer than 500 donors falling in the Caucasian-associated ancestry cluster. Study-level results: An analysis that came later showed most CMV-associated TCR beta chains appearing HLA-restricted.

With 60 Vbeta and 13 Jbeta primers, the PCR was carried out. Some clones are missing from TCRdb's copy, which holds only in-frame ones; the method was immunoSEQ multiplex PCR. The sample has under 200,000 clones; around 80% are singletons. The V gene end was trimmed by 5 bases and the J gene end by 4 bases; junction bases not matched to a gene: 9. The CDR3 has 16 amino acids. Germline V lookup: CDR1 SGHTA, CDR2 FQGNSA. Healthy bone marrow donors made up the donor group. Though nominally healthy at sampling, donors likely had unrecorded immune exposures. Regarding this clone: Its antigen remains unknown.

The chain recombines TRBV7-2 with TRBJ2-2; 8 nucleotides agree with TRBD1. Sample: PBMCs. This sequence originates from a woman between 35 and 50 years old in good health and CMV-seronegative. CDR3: CASSQGTGFSTGELFF. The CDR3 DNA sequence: TGTGCCAGCAGCCAAGGGACAGGCTTTAGCACCGGGGAGCTGTTTTTT.